The clone carrying this TCR beta chain was seen ten or more times. Its antigen is not identified. The sample is drawn from a study of molecular identifiers for immune sequencing clone quantification. Libraries of bulk TCR were made by previously described methods (with listed TCR primers). One entry per CDR3 protein, called by TCRdb with MiXCR from the PCR reads. The sample includes about 32,000 distinct CDR3 sequences, about a fifth of them seen just once. Study results and caveats: Among around 970,000 naive cells, spiked Jurkat TCR RNA from a single cell was reportedly detectable.

V lost 0 bases and J lost 2, with 8 bases in between. The CDR3 extends over 14 amino acids. From germline, CDR1 is ENHRY and CDR2 SYGVKD. Sequencing input: naive CD8+ T cells from blood, with Jurkat cell RNA spiked in. As to subset: FACS-sorted CD8+CD4-CCR7+CD45RA+ naive T cells. The chain has TRBV10-3 and TRBJ2-7, with D possibly matching TRBD2 (6 bases). The clonotype originates from a human donor in good health. Some libraries in this study had Jurkat cell RNA spiked in. The CDR3: CAISESGGTYEQYF. For the CDR3, the DNA is TGTGCCATCAGTGAGTCGGGCGGGACCTACGAGCAGTACTTC.